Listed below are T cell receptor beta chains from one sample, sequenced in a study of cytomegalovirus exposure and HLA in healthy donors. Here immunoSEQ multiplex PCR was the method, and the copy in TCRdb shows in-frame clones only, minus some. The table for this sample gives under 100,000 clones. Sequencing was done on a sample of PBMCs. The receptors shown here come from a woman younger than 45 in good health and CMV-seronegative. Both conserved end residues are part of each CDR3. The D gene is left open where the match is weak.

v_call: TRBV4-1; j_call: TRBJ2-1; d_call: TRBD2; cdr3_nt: TGCGCCAGCAGCCAAGATACACTAGCGGACAATGAGCAGTTCTTC; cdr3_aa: CASSQDTLADNEQFF
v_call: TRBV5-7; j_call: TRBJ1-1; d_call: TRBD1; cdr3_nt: TGTGCCAGCAGCCTAGGACAGGGGGGATTGGACACTGAAGCTTTCTTT; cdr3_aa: CASSLGQGGLDTEAFF
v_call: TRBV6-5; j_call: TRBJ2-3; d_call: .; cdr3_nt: TGTGCCAGCAGTTACGGACAGTCCGGGTCCCCAGATACGCAGTATTTT; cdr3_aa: CASSYGQSGSPDTQYF
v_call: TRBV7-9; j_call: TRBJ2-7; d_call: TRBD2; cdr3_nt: TGTGCCAGCAGCTTAGGGTCTAGCGGCTCCTACGAGCAGTACTTC; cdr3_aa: CASSLGSSGSYEQYF
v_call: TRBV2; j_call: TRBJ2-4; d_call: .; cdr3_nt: TGTGCCAGCAGAGACAGCAGCCCCCCCAAAAACATTCAGTACTTC; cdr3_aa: CASRDSSPPKNIQYF
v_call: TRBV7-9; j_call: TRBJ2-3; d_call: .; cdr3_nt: TGTGCCAGCAGCTTAGATCAGGGAGGTTTCACAGATACGCAGTATTTT; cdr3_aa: CASSLDQGGFTDTQYF
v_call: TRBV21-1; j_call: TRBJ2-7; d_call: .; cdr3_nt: TGTGCCAGCAGCAAAGCGCCTCGGACAGGGGGAAGGTACGAGCAGTACTTC; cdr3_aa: CASSKAPRTGGRYEQYF
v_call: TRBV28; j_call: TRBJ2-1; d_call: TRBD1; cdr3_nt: TGTGCCAGCAGTGCGTCAGGGGGCGCTTACAATGAGCAGTTCTTC; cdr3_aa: CASSASGGAYNEQFF
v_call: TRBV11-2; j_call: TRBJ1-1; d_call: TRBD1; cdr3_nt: TGTGCCAGCAGCTCGATCTTTAACAGGGGACCTGAAGCTTTCTTT; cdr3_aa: CASSSIFNRGPEAFF
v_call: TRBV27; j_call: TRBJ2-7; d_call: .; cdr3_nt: TGTGCCAGCAGTTCCCTACCAAGGAGCGGCAGGTTGGACGAGCAGTACTTC; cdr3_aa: CASSSLPRSGRLDEQYF
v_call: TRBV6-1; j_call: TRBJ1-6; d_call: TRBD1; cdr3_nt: TGTGCCAGCAGTGAGGACAGGTTAAGCTCCTATAATTCACCCCTCCACTTT; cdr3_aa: CASSEDRLSSYNSPLHF
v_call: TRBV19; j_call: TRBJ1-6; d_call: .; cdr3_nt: TGTGCCAGTAGTTTACCGGGGGATTCACCCCTCCACTTT; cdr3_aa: CASSLPGDSPLHF
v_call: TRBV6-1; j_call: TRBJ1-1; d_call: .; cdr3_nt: TGTGCCAGCAGTGCAGGGATGAACACTGAAGCTTTCTTT; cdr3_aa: CASSAGMNTEAFF
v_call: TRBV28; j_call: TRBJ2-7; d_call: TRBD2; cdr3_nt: TGTGCCAGCAGGCGGGGGGACTCCGCCTACGAGCAGTACTTC; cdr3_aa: CASRRGDSAYEQYF
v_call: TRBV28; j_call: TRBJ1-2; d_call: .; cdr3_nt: TGTGCCAGCAGTCTAACCGGGAACCCTTATGGCTACACCTTC; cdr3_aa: CASSLTGNPYGYTF
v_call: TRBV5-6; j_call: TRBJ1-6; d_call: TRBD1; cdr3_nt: TGTGCCAGCAGTTCCGGGACAGGGGCTTTAAATTCACCCCTCCACTTT; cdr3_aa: CASSSGTGALNSPLHF
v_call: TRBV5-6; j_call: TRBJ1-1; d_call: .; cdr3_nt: .; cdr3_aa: CASSLDFGEAEAFF
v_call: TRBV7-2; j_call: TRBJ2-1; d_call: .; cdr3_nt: TGTGCCAGCAGCTATAGTAGCTACAATGAGCAGTTCTTC; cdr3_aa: CASSYSSYNEQFF
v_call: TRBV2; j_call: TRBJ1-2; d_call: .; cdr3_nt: TGTGCCAGCAGGGTCAGGGTTGGCTACACCTTC; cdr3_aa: CASRVRVGYTF
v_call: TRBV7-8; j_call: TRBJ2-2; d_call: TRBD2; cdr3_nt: TGTGCCAGCAGCCCCTTAAGCGGGAGGGGCCCCGGGGAGCTGTTTTTT; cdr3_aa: CASSPLSGRGPGELFF
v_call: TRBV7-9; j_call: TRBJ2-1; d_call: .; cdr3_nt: TGTGCCAGCAGCTTTAGAGGTGAACATACCGATGAGCAGTTCTTC; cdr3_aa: CASSFRGEHTDEQFF
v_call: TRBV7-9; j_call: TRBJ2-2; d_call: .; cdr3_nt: TGTGCCAGCAGCTTGGGTGAGGCAGCCGCCGAATTCACCGGGGAGCTGTTTTTT; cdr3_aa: CASSLGEAAAEFTGELFF
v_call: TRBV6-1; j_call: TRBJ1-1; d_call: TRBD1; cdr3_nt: TGTGCCAGCAGCGAAAGGGACAGAGTTGATGAAGCTTTCTTT; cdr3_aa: CASSERDRVDEAFF
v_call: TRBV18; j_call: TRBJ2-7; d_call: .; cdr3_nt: TGTGCCAGCTCACTATTCGGCGGGACAGAAATCTACGAGCAGTACTTC; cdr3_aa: CASSLFGGTEIYEQYF
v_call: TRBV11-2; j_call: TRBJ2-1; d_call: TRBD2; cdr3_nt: TGTGCCAGCAGTCCCTCCCTCCGGGAGGGCCAGTACAATGAGCGGTTCTTC; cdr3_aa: CASSPSLREGQYNERFF
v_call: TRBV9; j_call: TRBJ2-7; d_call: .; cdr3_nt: TGTGCCAGCAGCGTGACAGACTCCTACGAGCAGTACTTC; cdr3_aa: CASSVTDSYEQYF